This is a list of T cell receptor beta chains from one sample in a study of regulatory T cells in long-lasting Graves disease. TCRdb re-derived calls from the multiplex PCR reads in MiXCR, one entry per CDR3 protein. This sample has 350,000 to 500,000 distinct CDR3 sequences, with 14% found just once. The same sample was also used in a study of T cells in Graves' hyperthyroidism and ophthalmopathy.

Sequences were derived from peripheral blood mononuclear cells (PBMCs), sampled at new diagnosis, from a patient treated with antithyroid drugs. Receptors were obtained from a woman aged 45-60 years with Graves disease. Each CDR3 is given with its conserved first and last residue. D genes are given only for firm matches. Some rows have no size entry. The others give once, few or many, or a class for an expanded clone.

j_call v_call clone_size d_call cdr3_aa cdr3_nt
TRBJ2-1 TRBV6-1 - TRBD2 CASSVLAGAFNEQFF TGTGCCAGCAGTGTGCTAGCGGGAGCTTTCAATGAGCAGTTCTTC
TRBJ1-6 TRBV4-1 - - CASSQAEDPVDPLHF TGCGCCAGCAGCCAAGCCGAGGATCCAGTTGATCCCCTCCACTTT
TRBJ2-1 TRBV9 few - CASSVAIYPTYNEQFF TGTGCCAGCAGCGTAGCTATTTATCCGACCTACAATGAGCAGTTCTTC
TRBJ2-7 TRBV4-1 - - CASSPDSYEQCF TGCGCCAGCAGCCCCGACAGCTACGAGCAGTGCTTC
TRBJ2-7 TRBV9 few - CASSAGLALGEQYF TGTGCCAGCAGCGCCGGACTCGCCTTAGGGGAGCAGTACTTC
TRBJ2-1 TRBV20-1 many TRBD2 CSASKLAGGAYNEQFF TGCAGTGCTAGTAAACTAGCGGGAGGCGCCTACAATGAGCAGTTCTTC
TRBJ2-1 TRBV7-3 many TRBD1 CASSSGQGASEQFF TGTGCCAGCAGCTCGGGACAGGGGGCTTCCGAGCAGTTCTTC
TRBJ2-5 TRBV7-2 many TRBD2 CASSSGLAEVQETQYF TGTGCCAGCAGCAGCGGACTAGCGGAGGTCCAAGAGACCCAGTACTTC
TRBJ1-1 TRBV30 many - CAWSKYGAGEAFF TGTGCCTGGAGTAAATATGGGGCAGGGGAAGCTTTCTTT
TRBJ1-5 TRBV24-1 few - CATSDFWGNQPQHF TGTGCCACCAGTGATTTTTGGGGGAATCAGCCCCAGCATTTT
TRBJ2-5 TRBV27 many - CASSSARAPRETQYF TGTGCCAGCAGTTCCGCGAGGGCCCCACGGGAGACCCAGTACTTC
TRBJ2-2 TRBV28 many - CASRRGIGRAGELFF TGTGCCAGCAGACGCGGGATAGGTCGCGCCGGGGAGCTGTTTTTT
TRBJ1-2 TRBV15 - - CATSRDRSYGYTF TGTGCCACCAGCAGAGATCGCAGCTATGGCTACACCTTC
TRBJ1-3 TRBV30 many TRBD1 CAAATGGSGNTIYF TGTGCCGCGGCGACAGGGGGATCTGGAAACACCATATATTTT
TRBJ2-1 TRBV7-3 many - CASSLSVYNEQFF TGTGCCAGCAGCTTATCCGTCTACAATGAGCAGTTCTTC
TRBJ2-7 TRBV11-2 many - CASSLVTMDEQYF TGTGCCAGCAGCTTAGTCACAATGGACGAGCAGTACTTC
TRBJ2-7 TRBV28 many TRBD2 CASSLLGLAGNVEQYF TGTGCCAGCAGTTTATTGGGCCTAGCGGGAAATGTCGAGCAGTACTTC
TRBJ1-1 TRBV5-1 few - CASSRRGGSDTEAFF TGTGCCAGCAGCCGGAGGGGGGGATCGGACACTGAAGCTTTCTTT
TRBJ1-1 TRBV5-1 few - CASSSFDWGTNTEAFF TGCGCCAGCAGCTCCTTTGACTGGGGCACGAACACTGAAGCTTTCTTT
TRBJ1-5 TRBV10-3 - - CAISESGHSNQPQHF TGTGCCATCAGTGAGTCTGGACATAGCAATCAGCCCCAGCATTTT
TRBJ2-2 TRBV14 many - CASSRGVNTGELFF TGTGCCAGCAGCCGCGGGGTAAACACCGGGGAGCTGTTTTTT
TRBJ2-5 TRBV6-2/TRBV6-3 - TRBD2 CASSYSKAGGARETQYF TGTGCCAGCAGTTACTCGAAGGCGGGAGGGGCTCGGGAGACCCAGTACTTC
TRBJ2-6 TRBV10-3 few TRBD1 CAISESTGVSGANVLTF TGTGCCATCAGTGAGTCGACAGGGGTGTCTGGGGCCAACGTCCTGACTTTC
TRBJ1-5 TRBV19 many - CASSIEGAEQPQHF TGTGCCAGTAGTATAGAAGGGGCCGAACAGCCCCAGCATTTT
TRBJ2-7 TRBV3-1 many TRBD2 CASSPSGRAISYEQYF TGTGCCAGCAGCCCTAGCGGGAGGGCCATCTCCTACGAGCAGTACTTC
TRBJ2-3 TRBV6-1 - - CASTQKRFLITTDTQYF TGTGCCAGCACCCAAAAGCGGTTTCTGATAACCACAGATACGCAGTATTTT
TRBJ2-3 TRBV18 few - CASSPPAGPGETDTQYF TGTGCCAGCTCACCACCTGCGGGACCGGGTGAGACAGATACGCAGTATTTT
TRBJ2-7 TRBV9 once - CASSVAGQAYEQYF TGTGCCAGCAGCGTAGCGGGGCAGGCCTACGAGCAGTACTTC
TRBJ2-1 TRBV6-9 few TRBD2 CASSYPARLAGGNNEQFF TGTGCCAGCAGTTACCCCGCCCGACTAGCGGGAGGTAACAATGAGCAGTTCTTC
TRBJ1-6 TRBV7-9 - TRBD1 CASSAGQGEGNSPLHF TGTGCCAGCAGCGCGGGACAGGGCGAGGGGAATTCACCCCTCCACTTT